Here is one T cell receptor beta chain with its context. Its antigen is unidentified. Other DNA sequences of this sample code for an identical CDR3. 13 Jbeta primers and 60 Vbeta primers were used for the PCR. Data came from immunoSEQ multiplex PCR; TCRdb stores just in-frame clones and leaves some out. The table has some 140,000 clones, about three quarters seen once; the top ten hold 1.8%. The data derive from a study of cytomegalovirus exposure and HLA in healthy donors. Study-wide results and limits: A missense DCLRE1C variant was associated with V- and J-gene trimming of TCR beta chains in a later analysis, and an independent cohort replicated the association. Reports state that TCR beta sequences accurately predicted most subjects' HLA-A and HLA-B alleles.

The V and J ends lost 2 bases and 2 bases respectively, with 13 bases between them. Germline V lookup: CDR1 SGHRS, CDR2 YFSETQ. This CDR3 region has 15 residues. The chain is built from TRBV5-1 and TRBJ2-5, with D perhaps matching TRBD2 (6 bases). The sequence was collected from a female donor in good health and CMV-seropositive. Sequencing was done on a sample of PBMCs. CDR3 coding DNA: TGCGCCAGCAGCTTAGGTTCCGGAGGGCAAGAGACCCAGTACTTC. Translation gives CASSLGSGGQETQYF.